This TCR beta chain was captured by sequencing in a study of graft-versus-host responses after intestinal transplantation. Overall study context: As for transplant type, recipients had multivisceral, liver-intestinal, or isolated intestinal grafts.

The assay was immunoSEQ multiplex PCR, and TCRdb's table has in-frame clones only and misses some. This table holds about 24,000 clones, approximately 85% found once. Germline loops: CDR1 SQVTM, CDR2 ANQGSEA. J was trimmed by 1 base and V by 5 bases; bases with no gene match: 8. CDR3 length equals 14 residues. General observations from the study: Analysis identified GvH clones in recipient marrow, with some appearing first in ileum or blood. Early after transplant, HvG clones declined as circulating GvH clones peaked. Allografts of patients with graft-donor T cell macrochimerism showed high graft-versus-host to host-versus-graft clone ratios.

This clone was counted a few times. Its specificity is not known. The rearrangement joins TRBV29-1 to TRBJ2-7; 7 bases are shared with TRBD1. The material sequenced was PBMCs, taken around 440 days after intestinal transplant. The source is a human patient who received an intestinal transplant, so some T cells may come from the graft donor. The CDR3 here is CSVSGGDSSYEQYF. CDR3 sequence (DNA): TGCAGCGTTTCCGGTGGGGACAGTTCCTACGAGCAGTACTTC.